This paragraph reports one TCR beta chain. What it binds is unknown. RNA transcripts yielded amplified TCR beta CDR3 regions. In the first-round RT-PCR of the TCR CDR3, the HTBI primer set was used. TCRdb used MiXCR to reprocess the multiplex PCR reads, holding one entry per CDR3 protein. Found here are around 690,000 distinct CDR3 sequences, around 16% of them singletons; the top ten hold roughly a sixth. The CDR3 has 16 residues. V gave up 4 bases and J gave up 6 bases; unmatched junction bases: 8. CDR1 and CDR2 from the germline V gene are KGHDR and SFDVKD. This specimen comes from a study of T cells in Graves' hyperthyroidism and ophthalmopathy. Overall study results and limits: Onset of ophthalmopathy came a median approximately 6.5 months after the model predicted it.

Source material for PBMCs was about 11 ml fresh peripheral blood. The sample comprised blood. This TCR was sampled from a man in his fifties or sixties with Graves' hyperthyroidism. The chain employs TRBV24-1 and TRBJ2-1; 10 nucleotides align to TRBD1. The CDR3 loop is CATSDLGQGDVNEQFF. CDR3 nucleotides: TGTGCCACCAGTGACCTCGGACAGGGGGATGTCAATGAGCAGTTCTTC.